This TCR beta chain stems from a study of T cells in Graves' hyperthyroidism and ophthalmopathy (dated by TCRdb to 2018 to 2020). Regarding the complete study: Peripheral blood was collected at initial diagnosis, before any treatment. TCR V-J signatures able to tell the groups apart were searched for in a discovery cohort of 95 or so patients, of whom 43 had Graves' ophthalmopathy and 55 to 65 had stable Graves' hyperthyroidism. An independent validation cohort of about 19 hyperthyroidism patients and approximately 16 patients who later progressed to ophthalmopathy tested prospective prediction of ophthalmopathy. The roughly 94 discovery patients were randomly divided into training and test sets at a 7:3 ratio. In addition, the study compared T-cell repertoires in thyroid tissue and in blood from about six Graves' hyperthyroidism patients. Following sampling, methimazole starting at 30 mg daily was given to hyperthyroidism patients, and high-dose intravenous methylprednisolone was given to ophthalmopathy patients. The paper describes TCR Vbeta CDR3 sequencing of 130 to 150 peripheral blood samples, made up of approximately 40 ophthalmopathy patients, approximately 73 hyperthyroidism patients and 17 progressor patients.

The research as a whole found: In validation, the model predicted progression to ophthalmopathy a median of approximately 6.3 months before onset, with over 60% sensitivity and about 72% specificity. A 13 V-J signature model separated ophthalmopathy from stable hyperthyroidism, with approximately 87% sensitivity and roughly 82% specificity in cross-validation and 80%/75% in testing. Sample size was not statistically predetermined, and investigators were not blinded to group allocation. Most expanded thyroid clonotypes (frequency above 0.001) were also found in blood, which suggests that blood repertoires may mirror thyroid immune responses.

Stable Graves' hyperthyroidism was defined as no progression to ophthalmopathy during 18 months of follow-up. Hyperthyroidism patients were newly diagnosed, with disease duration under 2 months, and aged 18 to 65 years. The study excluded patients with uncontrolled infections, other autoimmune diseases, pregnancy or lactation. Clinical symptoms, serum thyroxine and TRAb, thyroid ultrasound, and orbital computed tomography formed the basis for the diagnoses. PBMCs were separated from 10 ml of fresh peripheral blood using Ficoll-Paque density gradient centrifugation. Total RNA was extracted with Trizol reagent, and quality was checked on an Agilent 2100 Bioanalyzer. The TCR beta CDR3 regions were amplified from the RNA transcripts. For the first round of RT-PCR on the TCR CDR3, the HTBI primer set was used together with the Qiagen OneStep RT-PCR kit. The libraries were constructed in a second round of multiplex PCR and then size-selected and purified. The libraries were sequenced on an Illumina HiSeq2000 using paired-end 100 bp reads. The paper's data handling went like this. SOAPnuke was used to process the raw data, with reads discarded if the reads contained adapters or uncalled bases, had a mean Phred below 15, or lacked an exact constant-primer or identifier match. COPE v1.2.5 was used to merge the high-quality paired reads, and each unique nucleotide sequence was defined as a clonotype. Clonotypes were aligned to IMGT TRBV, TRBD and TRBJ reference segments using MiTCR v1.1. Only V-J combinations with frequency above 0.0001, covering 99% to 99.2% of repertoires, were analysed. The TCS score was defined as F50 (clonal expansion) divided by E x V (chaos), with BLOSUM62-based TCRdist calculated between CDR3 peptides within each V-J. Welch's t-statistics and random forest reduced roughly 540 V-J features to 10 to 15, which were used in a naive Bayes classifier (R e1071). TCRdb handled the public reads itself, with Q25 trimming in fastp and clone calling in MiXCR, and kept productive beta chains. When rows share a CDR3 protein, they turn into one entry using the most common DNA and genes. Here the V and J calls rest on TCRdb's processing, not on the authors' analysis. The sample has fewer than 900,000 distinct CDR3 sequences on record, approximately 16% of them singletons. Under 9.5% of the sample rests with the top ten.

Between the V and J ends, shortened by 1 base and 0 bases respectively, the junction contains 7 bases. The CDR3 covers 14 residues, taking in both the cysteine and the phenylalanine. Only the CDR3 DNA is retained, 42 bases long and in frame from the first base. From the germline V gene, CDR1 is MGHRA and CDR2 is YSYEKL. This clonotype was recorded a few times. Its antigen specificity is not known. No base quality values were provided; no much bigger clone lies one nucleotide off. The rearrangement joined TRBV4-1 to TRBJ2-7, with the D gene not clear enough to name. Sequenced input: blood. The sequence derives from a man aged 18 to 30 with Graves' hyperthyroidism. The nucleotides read TGCGCCAGCAGCCAAGTAAAAGGCTCCTACGAGCAGTACTTC. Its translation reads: CASSQVKGSYEQYF.